This record concerns one TCR beta chain sequence. In terms of age and location, participants ranged from roughly 18 to 90 years and lived in under 30 US areas. Allocation to cohorts depended on clinical history reported by the participants. The authors' processing: From reference gene primer amplification, estimates of nucleated cell counts were derived. Profiled with immunoSEQ multiplex PCR; TCRdb holds only in-frame clones, not every one. The V and J calls and clone size come from that table; D and trimming were worked out from the DNA. The sample carries around 300,000 clones, 88% recorded once. This sample is part of a study of blood T cell repertoires in COVID-19. Study summary: T cells, B-cell-depleted T cells, or PBMCs supplied cDNA or gDNA.

The TCR comes from a man aged 25 to 45 who had recovered from COVID-19. Sequencing input: PBMCs or T cells enriched from blood (not recorded which).

For the CDR3, the DNA is TGTGCCAGCAGCCGCAGGGGGCAAGAGACCCAGTACTTC. Protein product: CASSRRGQETQYF. The chain combines TRBV6-5 with TRBJ2-5, with 7 bases fitting TRBD1. The CDR3 contains 13 residues. The germline CDR1 and CDR2 sequences are MNHEY and SVGAGI. V shed 6 bases, J shed 2 bases, and the junction held 3 bases outside the gene matches.